The T cell receptor (beta chain) under discussion was sequenced for a study of blood T cell repertoires in COVID-19. The CDR3 loop spans 16 amino acids. The germline V gene encodes CDR1 SGHAT and CDR2 FQNNGV. J was trimmed by 2 bases and V by 5 bases; bases with no gene match: 8. As originally analysed: Amplifying reference gene primers gave estimates of nucleated cell counts. Generated by immunoSEQ multiplex PCR, the TCRdb table keeps only in-frame clones and is missing some. The V and J calls and clone size were taken over from that table, and D and trimming were inferred from the DNA. In the table there are a few hundred thousand clones, around nine tenths of which are singletons.

Sequencing was performed on PBMCs or T cells enriched from blood (not recorded which). This sequence joins TRBV11-2 and TRBJ2-7; 11 bases match TRBD2. The clonotype was recovered from a woman aged 45 to 65 who had recovered from COVID-19. The CDR3, as DNA: TGTGCCAGCAGCGGCCGGACTAGCGGGTCGACCTACGAGCAGTACTTC. Residues: CASSGRTSGSTYEQYF.